Shown below are 19 T cell receptor beta chains from a single sample sequenced in a study of technical replicates of blood from a few donors. Measured with immunoSEQ multiplex PCR; TCRdb has only the in-frame clones, and not every one. The repertoire holds 83,000 or so clones, with approximately 94% as singletons. The sequencing sample was made of T cells isolated from PBMCs. The receptors originated from a human donor in good health.

This chain links TRBV10-3 with TRBJ2-3; 8 nucleotides line up with TRBD2. V lost 0 bases and J lost 5; bases outside the gene matches: 7. This CDR3 has 16 amino acids. CDR1 and CDR2 from the germline V gene are ENHRY and SYGVKD. Here the CDR3 reads CAISESASGRGDTQYF. In DNA, the CDR3 is TGTGCCATCAGTGAGTCGGCCAGCGGGAGAGGAGATACGCAGTATTTT.

The chain has TRBV2 and TRBJ1-2; 7 positions agree with TRBD1. Germline lookup yields CDR1 SNHLY and CDR2 FYNNEI. The CDR3 consists of 18 residues. Losses at the gene ends were 0 bases for V and 4 bases for J; bases not matched to a gene: 14. DNA of the CDR3: TGTGCCAGCAGTGAAGCGGGGACAGTTTCCCTCCCCTCCTATGGCTACACCTTC. It encodes CASSEAGTVSLPSYGYTF. The complete variable domain, with remaining parts taken from reference TRBV2 and TRBJ1-2, reads EPEVTQTPSHQVTQMGQEVILRCVPISNHLYFYWYRQILGQKVEFLVSFYNNEISEKSEIFDDQFSVERPDGSNFTLKIRSTKLEDSAMYFCASSEAGTVSLPSYGYTFGSGTRLTVV.

This chain's CDR3 is CAWRAYRGAYNEQFF. The CDR3 region has the DNA TGTGCCTGGAGGGCCTACAGGGGGGCCTACAATGAGCAGTTCTTC. The chain is built from TRBV30 and TRBJ2-1, with 8 nucleotides matching TRBD1. Germline loops: CDR1 GTSNPN, CDR2 SVGIG (reference sequence). The CDR3 runs 15 residues. Trimming removed 3 bases from V and 2 bases from J; junction bases left unmatched: 6.

The chain recombines TRBV5-1 with TRBJ2-7, with D possibly matching TRBD1 (6 bases). Germline V gene lookup returns CDR1 SGHRS and CDR2 YFSETQ. Trimming shortened V by 4 bases and J by 1 base, and 12 bases separated the two germline ends. The CDR3 is 14 amino acids. DNA of the CDR3: TGCGCCAGCAGCCCTGGTACAGGGTCCTACGAGCAGTACTTC. Its protein is CASSPGTGSYEQYF.

The CDR3 here is CASSPRTGRLNNEQFF. The DNA of the CDR3 is TGTGCCAGCAGCCCCCGGACAGGGAGACTAAACAATGAGCAGTTCTTC. The chain recombines TRBV11-3 with TRBJ2-1; TRBD1 aligns across 8 bases. V was clipped by 5 bases and J by 5 bases; unmatched bases: 11. From germline, CDR1 is SGHNT and CDR2 YENEEA. This CDR3 is built from 16 residues.

This rearrangement joins TRBV30 to TRBJ2-1; D perhaps matches TRBD2 (5 bases). Looked up from germline, CDR1 is GTSNPN and CDR2 is SVGIG (reference sequence). Trimming took 1 base from V and 3 from J, leaving 7 bases between them. This CDR3 has 13 residues. Here the CDR3 reads CAWSGAGYNEQFF. The CDR3 coding sequence is TGTGCCTGGAGTGGGGCGGGCTACAATGAGCAGTTCTTC.

V and J are TRBV5-4 and TRBJ2-7; tentatively, D is TRBD1 (5 bases). V lost 0 bases to trimming and J lost 7 bases, with 11 bases between them. Per germline, CDR1 SGHNT and CDR2 YYREEE (reference sequence). The CDR3 runs to 13 residues. CDR3 residues: CASSLEGLGEQYF. CDR3 in DNA: TGTGCCAGCAGCTTGGAGGGGTTGGGAGAGCAGTACTTC.

The chain links TRBV2 to TRBJ2-1; 10 bases fit TRBD2. The CDR3 length is 14 residues. Germline V gene sequence: CDR1 SNHLY, CDR2 FYNNEI. V was pared by 8 bases and J by 4 bases, with 5 bases of the junction left unmatched. DNA for the CDR3: TGTGCCAGCTCCCTGGGACTAGCGTACAATGAGCAGTTCTTC. Its translation: CASSLGLAYNEQFF.

This rearrangement joins TRBV29-1 to TRBJ2-3; D remains ambiguous. Germline CDR1 is SQVTM and CDR2 is ANQGSEA. The length of the CDR3 is 12 residues. Trimming cost V 2 bases and J 0 bases, with 3 bases left between them. CDR3 residues: CSVELSTDTQYF. The CDR3 coding sequence is TGCAGCGTTGAACTTAGCACAGATACGCAGTATTTT.

The rearrangement joins TRBV5-4 to TRBJ2-3, with no clear D. Trimming cost V 4 bases and J 2 bases, with 8 bases left between them. This CDR3 has 13 residues. From germline, CDR1 is SGHNT and CDR2 YYREEE (reference sequence). This CDR3 reads CASSPWATDTQYF. Here the CDR3 DNA reads TGTGCCAGCAGCCCCTGGGCCACAGATACGCAGTATTTT.

The V gene is TRBV12-5, the J gene TRBJ1-1; no reliable D call. The germline CDR1 and CDR2 sequences are LGHNT and FRNRAP. V was cut by 2 bases and J by 1 base, with 5 bases left in between. This CDR3 spans 13 amino acids. The CDR3 loop is CASGLRQNTEAFF. The DNA for the CDR3 is TGTGCTAGTGGTTTGAGACAGAACACTGAAGCTTTCTTT.

The CDR3 is CASSQVGGGETQYF. The DNA for the CDR3 is TGTGCCAGCAGCCAAGTCGGGGGGGGAGAGACCCAGTACTTC. The rearrangement links TRBV14 to TRBJ2-5, with 8 bases that match TRBD2. Trimming took 1 base from V and 4 from J; bases not matched to a gene: 2. The CDR3 consists of 14 residues. From germline, CDR1 is SGHDN and CDR2 FVKESK.

The chain carries TRBV7-2 and TRBJ2-1; 9 nucleotides align to TRBD2. This CDR3 is built from 15 residues. V shed 3 bases, J shed 8 bases, and the junction held 8 bases outside the gene matches. Germline loops: CDR1 SGHTA, CDR2 FQGNSA. DNA for the CDR3: TGTGCCAGCAGCTTCTGGGGTAGCGGGAGTGATGAGCAGTTCTTC. The encoded protein is CASSFWGSGSDEQFF.

The gene calls are TRBV20-1 and TRBJ2-7; D unclear. Germline CDR1 reads DFQATT; CDR2 reads SNEGSKA (reference sequence). This CDR3 is built from 11 residues. Trimming took off 4 bases at V and 4 bases at J, with 8 bases between the two ends. The CDR3 nucleotides read TGCAGTGCTACACCGGTATACGAGCAGTACTTC. Its protein product is CSATPVYEQYF.

J is TRBJ1-2 and V is TRBV7-9, with D maybe TRBD1 (6 bases). CDR1 and CDR2 (germline): SEHNR, FQNEAQ (reference sequence). Trimming took off 4 bases at V and 5 bases at J, with 23 bases between the two ends. This CDR3 is 17 amino acids long. CDR3 region: CASSSRGGGRPIYGYTF. CDR3 nucleotides: TGTGCCAGCAGCTCCCGTGGGGGGGGCCGGCCAATATATGGCTACACCTTC.

This clone has only one observation. V usage is TRBV5-4 and J usage is TRBJ1-1, with 9 nucleotides matching TRBD1. The ends lost 0 bases at V and 4 bases at J; junction bases unmatched: 1. The CDR3 totals 14 residues. Germline V lookup: CDR1 SGHNT, CDR2 YYREEE (reference sequence). CDR3 region: CASSLETGGTEAFF. The CDR3 nucleotides are TGTGCCAGCAGCTTGGAGACAGGGGGCACTGAAGCTTTCTTT.

This clone was found once. The gene calls are TRBV29-1 and TRBJ1-1; 9 bases align to TRBD1. This CDR3 has 15 residues. Losses at the gene ends were 7 bases for V and 6 bases for J; bases not matched to a gene: 15. CDR1 and CDR2 (germline): SQVTM, ANQGSEA. CDR3 protein: CSARGGRDRVSEAFF. Here the CDR3 DNA reads TGCAGCGCGCGTGGGGGCCGGGACAGGGTGTCTGAAGCTTTCTTT.

The chain uses TRBV7-7 and TRBJ2-1; 9 bases fit TRBD2. Unmatched junction bases numbered 7, after V lost 5 bases and J lost 5 bases. Per germline, CDR1 SSHAT and CDR2 FNYEAQ (reference sequence). The CDR3 spans 15 residues. The CDR3 DNA sequence: TGTGCCAGCAGCCAGGGACTAGCTCGTAACAATGAGCAGTTCTTC. It is translated as CASSQGLARNNEQFF.

The V and J genes are TRBV29-1 and TRBJ1-1; D is unclear. The CDR3 has 10 amino acids. The germline gives CDR1 SQVTM, CDR2 ANQGSEA. The ends were cut back, 4 bases at V and 4 bases at J, with 4 bases in the middle. The CDR3 DNA reads TGCAGCGTTGTTAGCACTGAAGCTTTCTTT. Encoded protein: CSVVSTEAFF.